This is a list of T cell receptor beta chains from one sample in a study of T cell repertoires in cytomegalovirus infection. A single record per CDR3 protein comes from TCRdb applying MiXCR to the reads. The profile shows about 900,000 distinct CDR3 sequences, under 40% of them singletons. These receptors have no identified antigens. This specimen consisted of cultured CD8+ T cells from PBMCs, obtained from culture after CMV antigen stimulation. All receptors derive from a human donor in good health (CMV status not recorded). Some clones in this sample may be carry-over from other donors' samples. CDR3s include the opening cysteine and the closing phenylalanine or tryptophan. The order of the fields is CDR3 protein, CDR3 DNA, clone size, D gene, V gene, J gene. The D gene is left open where the match is weak. For some rows the clone size is stated as once, few or many, or as a class when expanded; others skip it.

CDR3aa: CASSRPGTGAVANTGELFF; CDR3nt: TGTGCCAGCAGCCGACCTGGGACAGGAGCGGTTGCGAACACCGGGGAGCTGTTTTTT; abundance: many; d_gene: TRBD1; v_gene: TRBV7-6; j_gene: TRBJ2-2
CDR3aa: CASTGRPGETQYF; CDR3nt: TGTGCCAGCACTGGACGACCGGGGGAGACCCAGTACTTC; abundance: once; d_gene: NA; v_gene: TRBV28; j_gene: TRBJ2-5
CDR3aa: CSAVRRVNQPQHF; CDR3nt: TGCAGTGCCGTCCGACGGGTCAATCAGCCCCAGCATTTT; abundance: few; d_gene: NA; v_gene: TRBV20-1; j_gene: TRBJ1-5
CDR3aa: CVSRPPTGQETQYF; CDR3nt: TGTGTCAGCAGGCCTCCGACAGGTCAAGAGACCCAGTACTTC; abundance: NA; d_gene: NA; v_gene: TRBV7-6; j_gene: TRBJ2-5
CDR3aa: CASSQVHLANYGYTF; CDR3nt: TGCGCCAGCAGCCAAGTGCACTTAGCTAACTATGGCTACACCTTC; abundance: NA; d_gene: NA; v_gene: TRBV4-1; j_gene: TRBJ1-2
CDR3aa: CASSLHPSGGQKEQFF; CDR3nt: TGTGCCAGCAGCCTCCATCCTAGCGGGGGGCAGAAAGAGCAGTTCTTC; abundance: NA; d_gene: TRBD2; v_gene: TRBV7-6; j_gene: TRBJ2-1
CDR3aa: CAAATMWGSYNEQFF; CDR3nt: TGTGCCGCTGCGACTATGTGGGGGTCCTACAATGAGCAGTTCTTC; abundance: few; d_gene: NA; v_gene: TRBV15; j_gene: TRBJ2-1
CDR3aa: CASSLVNHEQYF; CDR3nt: TGTGCCAGCAGCTTAGTGAACCACGAGCAGTACTTC; abundance: few; d_gene: NA; v_gene: TRBV7-9; j_gene: TRBJ2-7
CDR3aa: CASGLDGPISDNEQFF; CDR3nt: TGTGCTAGTGGTTTGGATGGGCCGATTTCAGACAATGAGCAGTTCTTC; abundance: few; d_gene: NA; v_gene: TRBV12-5; j_gene: TRBJ2-1
CDR3aa: CASSLGIGGLAGPGLYNEQFF; CDR3nt: TGTGCCAGCAGCTTAGGGATAGGGGGTCTAGCGGGACCGGGACTCTACAATGAGCAGTTCTTC; abundance: many; d_gene: TRBD2; v_gene: TRBV7-9; j_gene: TRBJ2-1
CDR3aa: CASSPVLGPLAKNIQYF; CDR3nt: TGTGCCAGCAGTCCGGTCCTTGGACCTCTAGCCAAAAACATTCAGTACTTC; abundance: many; d_gene: NA; v_gene: TRBV12-3/TRBV12-4; j_gene: TRBJ2-4
CDR3aa: CAGGTPNSPLHF; CDR3nt: TGTGCCGGAGGGACGCCTAATTCACCCCTCCACTTT; abundance: many; d_gene: NA; v_gene: TRBV7-8; j_gene: TRBJ1-6
CDR3aa: CASSHSRRATQYF; CDR3nt: TGTGCCAGCAGCCATTCTCGCCGGGCTACGCAGTATTTT; abundance: NA; d_gene: NA; v_gene: TRBV3-1; j_gene: TRBJ2-3
CDR3aa: CASSFYPGGGPNTGELFF; CDR3nt: TGTGCCAGCAGCTTTTATCCTGGCGGGGGCCCGAACACCGGGGAGCTGTTTTTT; abundance: NA; d_gene: NA; v_gene: TRBV5-5; j_gene: TRBJ2-2
CDR3aa: CASSLVPTSGAVDTQYF; CDR3nt: TGTGCCAGCAGCTTGGTGCCGACTAGCGGGGCGGTAGATACGCAGTATTTT; abundance: many; d_gene: TRBD2; v_gene: TRBV7-2; j_gene: TRBJ2-3
CDR3aa: CASSGPDGTYEQYF; CDR3nt: TGTGCCAGCAGCGGCCCGGACGGGACCTACGAGCAGTACTTC; abundance: NA; d_gene: NA; v_gene: TRBV7-9; j_gene: TRBJ2-7
CDR3aa: CASRRTSEAFF; CDR3nt: TGTGCCAGTAGAAGGACGTCTGAAGCTTTCTTT; abundance: NA; d_gene: NA; v_gene: TRBV19; j_gene: TRBJ1-1
CDR3aa: CASRYPDGAYGYTF; CDR3nt: TGTGCCAGCAGGTACCCCGACGGCGCCTATGGCTACACCTTC; abundance: NA; d_gene: NA; v_gene: TRBV7-9; j_gene: TRBJ1-2
CDR3aa: CASSLVVLEYRMRNVNTEAFF; CDR3nt: TGCGCCAGCAGCTTGGTGGTTTTGGAGTACAGGATGAGAAATGTGAACACTGAAGCTTTCTTT; abundance: NA; d_gene: NA; v_gene: TRBV5-1; j_gene: TRBJ1-1
CDR3aa: CASSYKGSTDTQYF; CDR3nt: TGTGCCAGCAGTTACAAAGGGAGCACAGATACGCAGTATTTT; abundance: many; d_gene: NA; v_gene: TRBV12-3/TRBV12-4; j_gene: TRBJ2-3